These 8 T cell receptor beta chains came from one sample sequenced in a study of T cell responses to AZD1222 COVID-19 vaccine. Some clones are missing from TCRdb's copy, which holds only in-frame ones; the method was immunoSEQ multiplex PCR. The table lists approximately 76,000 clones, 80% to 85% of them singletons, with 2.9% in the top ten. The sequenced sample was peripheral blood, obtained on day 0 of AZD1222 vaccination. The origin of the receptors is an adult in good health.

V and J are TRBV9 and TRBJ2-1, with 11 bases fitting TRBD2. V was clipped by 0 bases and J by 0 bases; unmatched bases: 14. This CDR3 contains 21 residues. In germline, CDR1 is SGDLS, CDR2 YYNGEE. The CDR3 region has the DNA TGTGCCAGCAGCGTAGGAAGGGGCTGGGTGACTAGCGGGGTCTCCTACAATGAGCAGTTCTTC. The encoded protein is CASSVGRGWVTSGVSYNEQFF.

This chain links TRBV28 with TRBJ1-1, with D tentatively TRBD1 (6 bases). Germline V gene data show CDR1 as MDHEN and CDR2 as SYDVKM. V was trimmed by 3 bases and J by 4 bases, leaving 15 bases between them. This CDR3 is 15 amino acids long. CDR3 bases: TGTGCCAGCAGTTTGGGGGGGGCGCAGGCCACTGAAGCTTTCTTT. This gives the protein CASSLGGAQATEAFF.

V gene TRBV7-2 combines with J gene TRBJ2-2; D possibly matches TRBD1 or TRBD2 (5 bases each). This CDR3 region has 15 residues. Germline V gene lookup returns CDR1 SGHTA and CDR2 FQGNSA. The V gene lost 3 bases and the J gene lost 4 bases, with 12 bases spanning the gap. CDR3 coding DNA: TGTGCCAGCAGCTTTTGGGGACGACCCACCGGGGAGCTGTTTTTT. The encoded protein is CASSFWGRPTGELFF.

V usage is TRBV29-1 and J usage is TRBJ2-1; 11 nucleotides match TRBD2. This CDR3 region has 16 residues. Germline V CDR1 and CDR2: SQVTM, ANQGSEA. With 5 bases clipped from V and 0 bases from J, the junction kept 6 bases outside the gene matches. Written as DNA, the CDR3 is TGCAGCGTTTATGGGACTAGCGGTAGCTCCTACAATGAGCAGTTCTTC. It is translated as CSVYGTSGSSYNEQFF.

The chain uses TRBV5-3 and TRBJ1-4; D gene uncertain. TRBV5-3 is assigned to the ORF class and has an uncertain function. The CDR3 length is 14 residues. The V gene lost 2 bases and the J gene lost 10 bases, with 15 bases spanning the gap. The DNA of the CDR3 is TGTGCCAGAAGCTTAGAGGGTGCCCACGGAAAACTGTTTTTT. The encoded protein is CARSLEGAHGKLFF.

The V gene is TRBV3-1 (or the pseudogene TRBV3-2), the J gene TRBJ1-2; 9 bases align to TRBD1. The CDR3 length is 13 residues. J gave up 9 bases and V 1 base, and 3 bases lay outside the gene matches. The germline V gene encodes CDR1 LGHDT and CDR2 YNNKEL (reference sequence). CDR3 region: CASSQADRGSYTF. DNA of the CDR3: TGTGCCAGCAGCCAAGCGGACAGGGGAAGCTACACCTTC.

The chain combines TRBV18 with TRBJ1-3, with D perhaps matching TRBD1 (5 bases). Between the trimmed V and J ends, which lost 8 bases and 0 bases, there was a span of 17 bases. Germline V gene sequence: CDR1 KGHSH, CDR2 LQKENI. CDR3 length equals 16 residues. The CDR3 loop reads CASTSGAESSGNTIYF. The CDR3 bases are TGTGCCAGCACATCCGGGGCCGAGAGCTCTGGAAACACCATATATTTT.

The CDR3 DNA reads as TGTGCCAGTAGTTTTGGGACAGCCCAAGAGACCCAGTACTTC. Protein sequence: CASSFGTAQETQYF. This chain links TRBV19 with TRBJ2-5; 7 nucleotides agree with TRBD1. Germline CDR1 is LNHDA and CDR2 is SQIVND (reference sequence). The trim removed 5 bases at V and 1 base at J, leaving 4 bases unmatched. The CDR3 runs to 14 residues. Full variable domain (rest looked up from reference TRBV19 and TRBJ2-5): DGGITQSPKYLFRKEGQNVTLSCEQNLNHDAMYWYRQDPGQGLRLIYYSQIVNDFQKGDIAEGYSVSREKKESFPLTVTSAQKNPTAFYLCASSFGTAQETQYFGPGTRLLVL.